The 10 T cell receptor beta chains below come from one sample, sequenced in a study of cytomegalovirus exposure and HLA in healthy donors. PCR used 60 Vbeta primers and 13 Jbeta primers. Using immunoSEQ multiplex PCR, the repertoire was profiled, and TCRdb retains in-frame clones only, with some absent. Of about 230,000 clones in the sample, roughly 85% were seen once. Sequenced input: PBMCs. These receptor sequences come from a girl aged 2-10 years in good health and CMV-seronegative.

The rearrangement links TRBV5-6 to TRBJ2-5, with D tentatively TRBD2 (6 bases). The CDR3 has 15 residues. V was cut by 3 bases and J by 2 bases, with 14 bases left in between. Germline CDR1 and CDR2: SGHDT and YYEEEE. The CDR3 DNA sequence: TGTGCCAGCAGCTCACCGGGACTGGCTCAAGAGACCCAGTACTTC. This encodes CASSSPGLAQETQYF.

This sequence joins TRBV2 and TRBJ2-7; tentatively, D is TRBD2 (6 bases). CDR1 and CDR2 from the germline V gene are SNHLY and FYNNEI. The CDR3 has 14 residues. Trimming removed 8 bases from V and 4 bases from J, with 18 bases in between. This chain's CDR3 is CASHGGERGYEQYF. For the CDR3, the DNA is TGTGCCAGCCACGGGGGTGAACGTGGGTACGAGCAGTACTTC.

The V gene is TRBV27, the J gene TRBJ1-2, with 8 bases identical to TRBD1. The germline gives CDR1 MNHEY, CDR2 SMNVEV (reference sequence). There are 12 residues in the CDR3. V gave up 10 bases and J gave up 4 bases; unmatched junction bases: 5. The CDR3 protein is CATYRGSYGYTF. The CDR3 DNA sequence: TGTGCCACGTACAGGGGGAGCTATGGCTACACCTTC.

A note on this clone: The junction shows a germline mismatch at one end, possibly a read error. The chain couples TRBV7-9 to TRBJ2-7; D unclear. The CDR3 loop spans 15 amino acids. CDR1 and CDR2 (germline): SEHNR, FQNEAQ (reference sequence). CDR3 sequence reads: CSSSPRIGESYEQYF. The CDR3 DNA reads TGTTCCAGCAGTCCCCGTATCGGAGAGTCCTACGAGCAGTACTTC.

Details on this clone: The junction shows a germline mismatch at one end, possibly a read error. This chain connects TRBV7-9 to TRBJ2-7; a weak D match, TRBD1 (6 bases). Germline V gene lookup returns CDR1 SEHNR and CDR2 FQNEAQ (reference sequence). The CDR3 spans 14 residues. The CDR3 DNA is TGTTCCAGCAGCTACGAACACAGGGTCGGGGAGCAGTACTTC. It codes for CSSSYEHRVGEQYF. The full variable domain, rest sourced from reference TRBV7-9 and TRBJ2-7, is DTGVSQNPRHKITKRGQNVTFRCDPISEHNRLYWYRQTLGQGPEFLTYFQNEAQLEKSRLLSDRFSAERPKGSFSTLEIQRTEQGDSAMYLCSSSYEHRVGEQYFGPGTRLTVT.

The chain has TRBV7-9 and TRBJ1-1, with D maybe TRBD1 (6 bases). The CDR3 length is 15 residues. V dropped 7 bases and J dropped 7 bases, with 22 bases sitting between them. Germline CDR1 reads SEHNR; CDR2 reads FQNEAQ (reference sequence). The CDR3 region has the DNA TGTGCCAGCACCACACCACTGGGGGCCTCCGGTGAAGCTTTCTTT. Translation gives CASTTPLGASGEAFF. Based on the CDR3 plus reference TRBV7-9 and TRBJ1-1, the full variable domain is DTGVSQNPRHKITKRGQNVTFRCDPISEHNRLYWYRQTLGQGPEFLTYFQNEAQLEKSRLLSDRFSAERPKGSFSTLEIQRTEQGDSAMYLCASTTPLGASGEAFFGQGTRLTVV.

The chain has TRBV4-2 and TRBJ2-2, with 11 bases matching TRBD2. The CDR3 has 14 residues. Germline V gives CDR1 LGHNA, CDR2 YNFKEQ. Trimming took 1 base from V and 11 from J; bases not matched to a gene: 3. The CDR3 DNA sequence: TGTGCCAGCAGCCAAGTAGCGGGGGGGCGTGAGCTGTTTTTT. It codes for CASSQVAGGRELFF.

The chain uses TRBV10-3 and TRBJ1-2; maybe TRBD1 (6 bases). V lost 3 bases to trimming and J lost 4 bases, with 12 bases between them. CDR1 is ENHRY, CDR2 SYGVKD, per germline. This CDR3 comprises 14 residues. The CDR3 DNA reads TGTGCCATCAGTGACGCGGGGGGCACCTATGGCTACACCTTC. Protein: CAISDAGGTYGYTF.

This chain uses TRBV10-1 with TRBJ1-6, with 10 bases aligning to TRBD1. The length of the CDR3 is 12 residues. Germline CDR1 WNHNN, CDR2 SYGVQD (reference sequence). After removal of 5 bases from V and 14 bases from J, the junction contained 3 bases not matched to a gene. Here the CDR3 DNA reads TGCGCCAGCAGTTCCGGGACAGGGGCCCTCCACTTT. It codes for CASSSGTGALHF.

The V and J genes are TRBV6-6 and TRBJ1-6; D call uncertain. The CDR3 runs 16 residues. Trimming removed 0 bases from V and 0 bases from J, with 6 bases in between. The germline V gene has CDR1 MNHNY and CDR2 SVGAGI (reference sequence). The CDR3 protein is CASSYSLSSYNSPLHF. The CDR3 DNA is TGTGCCAGCAGTTACTCCCTAAGCTCCTATAATTCACCCCTCCACTTT.